Sequencing of this T cell receptor (beta chain) was carried out in a study of T cells after yellow fever vaccination. Background on the study: Fractions of limited cellularity were prepared by means of SMART-Seq v4 Ultra Low Input. Regarding the study as a whole: Contamination of FACS-sorted repertoires by abundant clonotypes from the bulk population could occur. Weaker overall, the secondary response nonetheless peaked faster (day 5 versus 15).

V trimming: 3 bases; J trimming: 5 bases; junction bases outside the gene matches: 7. The CDR3 loop spans 15 amino acids. This clonotype appeared many times. Its specificity is not known. Template-switching 5'RACE yielded the TCR cDNA; a universal primer site and UMIs were added in the process. TCRdb itself ran the 5' RACE reads through MiXCR, one entry per CDR3 protein. The sample consists of approximately 550,000 distinct CDR3 sequences, approximately 13% of them appearing once. This sequence joins TRBV12-3 or TRBV12-4 and TRBJ2-3; 8 nucleotides line up with TRBD2. Sequenced material: PBMCs, taken on the day of the yellow fever booster vaccination. The receptor comes from a young man who received the YFV17D yellow fever vaccine. The CDR3 sequence: CASSFRRLAGDTQYF. The DNA for the CDR3 is TGTGCCAGCAGTTTTCGCAGGCTAGCGGGAGATACGCAGTATTTT.